The 27 T cell receptor beta chains in this list originate from one sample, sequenced in a study of monozygotic twins with inflammatory bowel disease. With the 5' RACE reads reprocessed, TCRdb shows one record per CDR3 protein and no DNA. The sample has about 450,000 distinct CDR3 sequences. The material sequenced was blood. The receptors were gathered from a human donor with ulcerative colitis or Crohn's disease, or a healthy co-twin of an affected twin (not recorded which).

The chain couples TRBV19 to TRBJ2-3; no DNA is available, so the TRBD2 call from TCRdb remains unchecked. Germline values: CDR1 LNHDA, CDR2 SQIVND (reference sequence). The CDR3 runs 21 residues. The CDR3: CASSIPRQTTGGGPVLDTQYF. Drawing the rest from reference TRBV19 and TRBJ2-3, the complete variable domain is DGGITQSPKYLFRKEGQNVTLSCEQNLNHDAMYWYRQDPGQGLRLIYYSQIVNDFQKGDIAEGYSVSREKKESFPLTVTSAQKNPTAFYLCASSIPRQTTGGGPVLDTQYFGPGTRLTVL.

The gene calls are TRBV5-6 and TRBJ2-7; TCRdb's D call of TRBD1 is untestable without DNA. The length of the CDR3 is 15 residues. Germline V gene sequence: CDR1 SGHDT, CDR2 YYEEEE. The CDR3 sequence is CASSFLGDGIYEQYF.

The chain carries TRBV20-1 and TRBJ2-5; TCRdb lists TRBD1, though no DNA is available to test this call. Germline V gene lookup returns CDR1 DFQATT and CDR2 SNEGSKA (reference sequence). CDR3 length: 14 residues. The CDR3 protein is CSAALGQVRETQYF.

This rearrangement joins TRBV5-1 to TRBJ2-7; TCRdb's D call of TRBD1 is untestable without DNA. The CDR3 runs 13 residues. Per germline, CDR1 SGHRS and CDR2 YFSETQ. The CDR3 is CASSLSQGYEQYF.

This sequence joins TRBV2 and TRBJ2-2; TCRdb's D gene call, TRBD1, goes unchecked for lack of DNA. Germline assignment: CDR1 SNHLY and CDR2 FYNNEI. The CDR3 contains 13 residues. CDR3 in amino acids: CAGTGANTGELFF. Together with reference TRBV2 and TRBJ2-2, the CDR3 gives the full variable domain: EPEVTQTPSHQVTQMGQEVILRCVPISNHLYFYWYRQILGQKVEFLVSFYNNEISEKSEIFDDQFSVERPDGSNFTLKIRSTKLEDSAMYFCAGTGANTGELFFGEGSRLTVL.

The V call is TRBV5-6, the J call TRBJ2-1; TCRdb gives TRBD1 as the D gene, but with no DNA this cannot be confirmed. Germline V gene data show CDR1 as SGHDT and CDR2 as YYEEEE. The CDR3 has 15 residues. The CDR3 loop reads CASSPDMGGYNEQFF.

CDR3 residues: CASSHKGLAGSNEQFF. V gene TRBV3-1 combines with J gene TRBJ2-1; TCRdb gives TRBD2 as the D gene, but with no DNA this cannot be confirmed. Per germline, CDR1 LGHDT and CDR2 YNNKEL (reference sequence). This CDR3 comprises 16 residues.

The J gene is TRBJ2-1, the V gene TRBV18; checking the TCRdb D call of TRBD2 is not possible without DNA. The CDR3 extends over 16 amino acids. The germline CDR1 and CDR2 sequences are KGHSH and LQKENI. The CDR3 loop reads CASSPLTSGGADEQFF. Full variable domain (missing parts from reference TRBV18 and TRBJ2-1): NAGVMQNPRHLVRRRGQEARLRCSPMKGHSHVYWYRQLPEEGLKFMVYLQKENIIDESGMPKERFSAEFPKEGPSILRIQQVVRGDSAAYFCASSPLTSGGADEQFFGPGTRLTVL.

The chain is built from TRBV18 and TRBJ2-4; checking the TCRdb D call of TRBD1 is not possible without DNA. CDR3 length: 13 residues. The germline gives CDR1 KGHSH, CDR2 LQKENI. The CDR3 is CASSPSGRYIQYF.

V usage is TRBV5-1 and J usage is TRBJ1-1; without DNA, the TCRdb call of TRBD1 cannot be checked. Germline loops: CDR1 SGHRS, CDR2 YFSETQ. CDR3 length: 14 residues. The CDR3 loop reads CASSDGTLNTEAFF. Using reference TRBV5-1 and TRBJ1-1 for the parts outside the CDR3, the full variable domain is KAGVTQTPRYLIKTRGQQVTLSCSPISGHRSVSWYQQTPGQGLQFLFEYFSETQRNKGNFPGRFSGRQFSNSRSEMNVSTLELGDSALYLCASSDGTLNTEAFFGQGTRLTVV.

The chain employs TRBV7-2 and TRBJ2-7; TCRdb picks TRBD1, but there is no DNA to check that call. The CDR3 runs 14 residues. The germline CDR1 and CDR2 sequences are SGHTA and FQGNSA. CDR3 loop: CASSQTGSQTEQYF.

V and J are TRBV20-1 and TRBJ2-1; absent DNA, TCRdb's TRBD1 call cannot be checked. CDR3 length: 13 amino acids. The germline V gene encodes CDR1 DFQATT and CDR2 SNEGSKA (reference sequence). This chain's CDR3 is CSVFQGGYNEQFF.

The chain is built from TRBV20-1 and TRBJ2-1; TCRdb calls TRBD2, which cannot be checked without DNA. Per the germline V gene, CDR1 is DFQATT and CDR2 is SNEGSKA (reference sequence). The CDR3 consists of 18 residues. This CDR3 is CSAPRLAGGPDIYNEQFF.

The chain carries TRBV20-1 and TRBJ1-2. CDR1 and CDR2 from the germline V gene are DFQATT and SNEGSKA (reference sequence). There are 11 residues in the CDR3. CDR3: CSAGDPSSYTF.

This chain links TRBV5-1 with TRBJ2-3; TCRdb names TRBD1, which stays unverified in the absence of DNA. The CDR3 runs to 15 residues. Germline V gene sequence: CDR1 SGHRS, CDR2 YFSETQ. Here the CDR3 reads CASTLRGQITDTQYF.

The chain has TRBV5-1 and TRBJ1-1; checking the TCRdb D call of TRBD1 is not possible without DNA. Germline CDR1 reads SGHRS; CDR2 reads YFSETQ. The CDR3 spans 14 residues. The CDR3 here is CASNGGELNTEAFF.

The chain couples TRBV5-1 to TRBJ2-1; TCRdb names TRBD2, which stays unverified in the absence of DNA. The germline V gene encodes CDR1 SGHRS and CDR2 YFSETQ. The CDR3 consists of 16 residues. The CDR3 spells CASSGPTSGGANEQFF.

The chain couples TRBV18 to TRBJ1-1; the TCRdb call, TRBD1, lacks DNA for checking. CDR1 and CDR2 (germline): KGHSH, LQKENI. The CDR3 runs 12 residues. The CDR3 region is CASSPGRIEAFF. Based on the CDR3 plus reference TRBV18 and TRBJ1-1, the full variable domain is NAGVMQNPRHLVRRRGQEARLRCSPMKGHSHVYWYRQLPEEGLKFMVYLQKENIIDESGMPKERFSAEFPKEGPSILRIQQVVRGDSAAYFCASSPGRIEAFFGQGTRLTVV.

This chain links TRBV12-3 or TRBV12-4 with TRBJ1-2; TCRdb designates TRBD1, a call that cannot be tested without DNA. This CDR3 has 15 amino acids. CDR3 region: CASSPVGDRGSGYTF.

The chain uses TRBV9 and TRBJ2-1. Germline assignment: CDR1 SGDLS and CDR2 YYNGEE. This CDR3 contains 15 residues. CDR3: CASSTRTGPYNEQFF. The variable domain in full, completed from reference TRBV9 and TRBJ2-1, reads DSGVTQTPKHLITATGQRVTLRCSPRSGDLSVYWYQQSLDQGLQFLIQYYNGEERAKGNILERFSAQQFPDLHSELNLSSLELGDSALYFCASSTRTGPYNEQFFGPGTRLTVL.

The chain recombines TRBV6-1 with TRBJ2-4; TCRdb returns TRBD1, unconfirmable since there is no DNA. Germline-derived CDR1 and CDR2 are MNHNS and SASEGT. The CDR3 has 16 amino acids. CDR3 amino acids: CASSEAGGILRNIQYF.

The gene calls are TRBV12-3 or TRBV12-4 and TRBJ2-2. The CDR3 is made up of 15 amino acids. CDR3 amino acids: CASSFVGLSTGELFF.

The CDR3 protein is CASSLRDFTPPRYGYTF. V and J are TRBV12-3 or TRBV12-4 and TRBJ1-2. The CDR3 runs to 17 residues.

The J gene is TRBJ2-5, the V gene TRBV15; TCRdb designates TRBD2, a call that cannot be tested without DNA. The CDR3 runs to 17 residues. Germline assignment: CDR1 LNHNV and CDR2 YYDKDF (reference sequence). The CDR3 reads CATSSHSRASGQETQYF.

V usage is TRBV12-3 or TRBV12-4 and J usage is TRBJ2-7; lacking DNA, the TRBD1 call made by TCRdb goes unchecked. This CDR3 is 17 amino acids long. CDR3 amino acids: CASSQGQGLSVSHEQYF.

This chain links TRBV7-2 with TRBJ2-3; the D call from TCRdb, TRBD1, cannot be confirmed without DNA. This CDR3 spans 16 amino acids. CDR1 SGHTA and CDR2 FQGNSA come from the germline V gene. This CDR3 reads CASSSTGGISTDTQYF.

The V call is TRBV18, the J call TRBJ1-1. The length of the CDR3 is 15 residues. CDR1 KGHSH and CDR2 LQKENI come from the germline V gene. The CDR3 region is CASSPRSAGNTEAFF.